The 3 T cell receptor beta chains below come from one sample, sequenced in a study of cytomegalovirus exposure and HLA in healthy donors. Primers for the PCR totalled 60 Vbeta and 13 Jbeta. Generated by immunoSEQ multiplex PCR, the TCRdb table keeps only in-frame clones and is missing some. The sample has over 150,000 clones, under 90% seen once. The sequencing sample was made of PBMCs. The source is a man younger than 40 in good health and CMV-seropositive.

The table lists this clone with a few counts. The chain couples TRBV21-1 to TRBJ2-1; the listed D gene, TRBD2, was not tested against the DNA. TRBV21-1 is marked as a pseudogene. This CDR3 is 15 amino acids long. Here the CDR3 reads CASSKLRLARNEQFF. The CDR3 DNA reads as TGTGCCAGCAGCAAACTTCGACTGGCGCGCAATGAGCAGTTCTTC.

CDR3 bases: TGTGCCAGCAGCGTAGCCGGGACAGGGAAAACAGATACGCAGTATTTT. Translation: CASSVAGTGKTDTQYF. The chain has TRBV9 and TRBJ2-3; 9 nucleotides match TRBD1. CDR3 length: 16 amino acids. V dropped 0 bases and J dropped 3; count of bases not matched to a gene: 5. Germline V gives CDR1 SGDLS, CDR2 YYNGEE.

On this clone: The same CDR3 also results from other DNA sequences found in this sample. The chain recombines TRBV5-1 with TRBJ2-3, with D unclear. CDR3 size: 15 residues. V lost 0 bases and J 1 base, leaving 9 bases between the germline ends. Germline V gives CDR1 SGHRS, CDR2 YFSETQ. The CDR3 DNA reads TGCGCCAGCAGCTTGGGGAGAGGCGGCACAGATACGCAGTATTTT. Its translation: CASSLGRGGTDTQYF. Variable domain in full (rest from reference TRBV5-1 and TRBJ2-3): KAGVTQTPRYLIKTRGQQVTLSCSPISGHRSVSWYQQTPGQGLQFLFEYFSETQRNKGNFPGRFSGRQFSNSRSEMNVSTLELGDSALYLCASSLGRGGTDTQYFGPGTRLTVL.